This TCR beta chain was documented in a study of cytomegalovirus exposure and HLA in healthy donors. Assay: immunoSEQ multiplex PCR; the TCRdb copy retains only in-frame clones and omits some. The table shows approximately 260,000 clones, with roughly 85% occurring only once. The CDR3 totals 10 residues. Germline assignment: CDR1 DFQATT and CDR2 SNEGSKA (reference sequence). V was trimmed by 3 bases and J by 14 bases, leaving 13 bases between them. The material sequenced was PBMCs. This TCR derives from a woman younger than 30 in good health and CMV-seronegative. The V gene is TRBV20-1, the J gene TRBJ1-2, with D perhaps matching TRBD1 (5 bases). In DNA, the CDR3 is TGCAGTGCTAGTTCCGGGGGGTGGACCTTC. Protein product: CSASSGGWTF.